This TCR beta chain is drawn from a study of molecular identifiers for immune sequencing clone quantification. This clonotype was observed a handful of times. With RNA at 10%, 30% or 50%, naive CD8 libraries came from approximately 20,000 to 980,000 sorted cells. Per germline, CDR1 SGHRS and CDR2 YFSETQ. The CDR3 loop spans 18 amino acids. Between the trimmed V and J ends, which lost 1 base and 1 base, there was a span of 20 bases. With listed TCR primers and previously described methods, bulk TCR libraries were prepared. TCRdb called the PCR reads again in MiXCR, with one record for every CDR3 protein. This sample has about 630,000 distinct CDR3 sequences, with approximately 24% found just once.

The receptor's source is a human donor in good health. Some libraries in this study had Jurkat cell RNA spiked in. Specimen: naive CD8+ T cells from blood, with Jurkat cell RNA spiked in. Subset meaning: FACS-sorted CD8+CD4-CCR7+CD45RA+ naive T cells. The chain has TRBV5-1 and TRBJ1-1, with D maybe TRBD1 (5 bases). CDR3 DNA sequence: TGCGCCAGCAGCTTGCCACAAGGAGGGGAGTACGGGAACACTGAAGCTTTCTTT. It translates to CASSLPQGGEYGNTEAFF.